The sequence of this T cell receptor beta chain was determined in a study of T-cell reconstitution after alpha-beta-depleted transplantation in children. The library targeted TCRbeta and was prepared with unique molecular identifiers. TCRdb fed the PCR reads into MiXCR, producing one record per CDR3 protein. The sample includes approximately 390,000 distinct CDR3 sequences, approximately 10% of them seen just once. Germline CDR1 is SGHTS and CDR2 is YDEGEE. The CDR3 extends over 15 amino acids. With 2 bases clipped from V and 5 bases from J, the junction kept 5 bases outside the gene matches. This clonotype has only a few counts.

The TCR comes from a human donor who donated a stem cell graft to a child with acute myeloid leukemia. The material was PBMCs from the stem cell graft donor, obtained from the stem cell graft. The chain uses TRBV5-8 and TRBJ2-3; 10 nucleotides align to TRBD1. As DNA, the CDR3 is TGTGCCAGCAGCTTCCGGGACAGGGGAAGAGATACGCAGTATTTT. Its translation: CASSFRDRGRDTQYF.